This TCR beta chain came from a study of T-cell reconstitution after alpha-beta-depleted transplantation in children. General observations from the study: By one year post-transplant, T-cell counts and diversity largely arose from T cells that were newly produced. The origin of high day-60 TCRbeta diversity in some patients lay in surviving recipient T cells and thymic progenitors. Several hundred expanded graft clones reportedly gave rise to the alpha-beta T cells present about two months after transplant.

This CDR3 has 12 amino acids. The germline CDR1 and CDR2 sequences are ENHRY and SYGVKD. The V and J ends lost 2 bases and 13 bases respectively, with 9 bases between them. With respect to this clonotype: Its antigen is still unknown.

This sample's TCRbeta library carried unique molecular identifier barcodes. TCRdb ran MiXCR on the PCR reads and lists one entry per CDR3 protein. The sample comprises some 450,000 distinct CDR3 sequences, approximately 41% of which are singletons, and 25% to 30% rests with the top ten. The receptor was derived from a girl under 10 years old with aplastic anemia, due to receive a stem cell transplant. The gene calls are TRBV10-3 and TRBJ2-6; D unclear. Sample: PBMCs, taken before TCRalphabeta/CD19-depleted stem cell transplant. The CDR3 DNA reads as TGTGCCATCAGTGAGGGTGGCTTGGTCCTGACTTTC. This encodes CAISEGGLVLTF.